Shown below are 22 T cell receptor beta chains from a single sample sequenced in a study of kidney transplant recipient with SARS-CoV-2 infection. From the reads, TCRdb called clonotypes with MiXCR, one entry per CDR3 protein. The repertoire holds under 250,000 distinct CDR3 sequences, with 25% to 35% as singletons. The sample in question was a blood sample, obtained at baseline and on roughly day 120 from a kidney transplant recipient. These receptors all stem from a young adult male patient who had COVID-19 and was a kidney transplant recipient. Some T cells could come from the graft donor.

This clonotype was picked up many times. This rearrangement joins TRBV27 to TRBJ1-6; weak D call: TRBD1 (5 bases). Per germline, CDR1 MNHEY and CDR2 SMNVEV (reference sequence). Trimming cost V 3 bases and J 10 bases, with 10 bases left between them. This CDR3 region has 13 residues. The CDR3: CASSFTQGSPLHF. CDR3 DNA: TGTGCCAGCAGTTTTACTCAGGGCTCACCCCTCCACTTT.

To note about this clonotype: A much larger clone sits a single nucleotide away, making a read error possible. CDR3 coding DNA: TGTGCCAGCTCACGGGACGGAGCCTCTGGAAACACCAAATATTTT. Residues: CASSRDGASGNTKYF. This rearrangement joins TRBV18 to TRBJ1-3; D perhaps matches TRBD1 (5 bases). This CDR3 is built from 15 residues. CDR1 and CDR2 from the germline V gene are KGHSH and LQKENI.

This clonotype was picked up one time. A single base separates this from a much larger clone, so it may be a read error. The chain combines TRBV18 with TRBJ2-4; TRBD2 matches 11 bases. The CDR3 totals 19 residues. In germline, CDR1 is KGHSH, CDR2 LQKENI. The junction had 15 bases not matched to a gene; V was cut back by 5 bases and J by 3 bases. CDR3 sequence (DNA): TGTGCCAGCTCATCACTTGATCTTAGCGGGAGGGCGAGCAAAAACATTCAGTACTTC. This translates into CASSSLDLSGRASKNIQYF. The variable domain in full, with the rest retrieved from reference TRBV18 and TRBJ2-4, is NAGVMQNPRHLVRRRGQEARLRCSPMKGHSHVYWYRQLPEEGLKFMVYLQKENIIDESGMPKERFSAEFPKEGPSILRIQQVVRGDSAAYFCASSSLDLSGRASKNIQYFGAGTRLSVL.

In this sample, this clonotype turned up many times. The CDR3 sequence is CASNRGLAGTGELFF. In DNA, the CDR3 is TGCGCCAGCAACCGGGGACTAGCGGGAACCGGGGAGCTGTTTTTT. The rearrangement links TRBV5-1 to TRBJ2-2; 13 bases match TRBD2. This CDR3 spans 15 amino acids. The germline V gene has CDR1 SGHRS and CDR2 YFSETQ. The J segment lost 5 bases and the V segment lost 6 bases, leaving 4 bases of the junction unmatched.

Ten or more counts support this clonotype. CDR3: CASSQRRGYEQYF. CDR3 coding DNA: TGCGCCAGCAGTCAGCGGAGGGGTTACGAGCAGTACTTC. This chain connects TRBV10-2 to TRBJ2-7; weak D call: TRBD2 (6 bases). The V end lost 5 bases, the J end lost 4 bases, and 12 bases lay between the germline ends. The V gene's germline CDR1 is WSHSY and CDR2 SAAADI. This CDR3 spans 13 amino acids.

Concerning this clonotype: This may arise from a read error, as a much more abundant clone is one base away. The chain recombines TRBV6-2 or TRBV6-3 with TRBJ2-3, with TRBD1 matching 10 bases. The CDR3 has 15 amino acids. Per germline, CDR1 MNHEY and CDR2 SVGEGT. CDR3 nucleotides: TGTGCCAGCCGTTACTCGACAGGGGGCGCAGATACGCAGTATTTT. The encoded protein is CASRYSTGGADTQYF.

This clonotype was seen many times. This rearrangement joins TRBV28 to TRBJ1-1, with D tentatively TRBD1 (6 bases). V lost 6 bases and J lost 1, with 12 bases in between. Germline V gene sequence: CDR1 MDHEN, CDR2 SYDVKM. The length of the CDR3 is 14 residues. The chain's CDR3 is CASSPWTANTEAFF. CDR3 sequence (DNA): TGTGCCAGCAGCCCCTGGACAGCGAACACTGAAGCTTTCTTT.

Comment on this clonotype: A much bigger clone sits one base away, suggesting this may be a read error. The genes are TRBV6-1 and TRBJ1-2; D gene uncertain. In germline, CDR1 is MNHNS, CDR2 SASEGT. Trimming took 5 bases from V and 6 from J, leaving 25 bases between them. The CDR3 length is 17 residues. The CDR3 spells CASSTVAECRKTHGYTF. The CDR3 DNA follows: TGTGCCAGCAGTACGGTGGCGGAATGTAGAAAGACCCATGGCTACACCTTC.

The sample holds many counts of this clonotype. This chain uses TRBV12-2 with TRBJ1-2; TRBD1 was called by the table and not checked on the DNA. TRBV12-2 is tagged as a pseudogene. This CDR3 region has 17 residues. The CDR3 is CASRTRPTPRKTYGYTF. The CDR3 bases are TGTGCAAGTCGCACGCGCCCGACTCCACGAAAGACCTATGGCTACACCTTC.

This clonotype was observed at least ten times. The rearrangement links TRBV7-9 to TRBJ2-5; D could derive from TRBD1 or TRBD2 (5 bases each). This CDR3 contains 13 residues. Germline CDR1 reads SEHNR; CDR2 reads FQNEAQ (reference sequence). V dropped 3 bases and J dropped 4 bases, with 9 bases sitting between them. CDR3 coding DNA: TGTGCCAGCAGCTTCGAGGGGAGAGAGACCCAGTACTTC. The encoded protein is CASSFEGRETQYF.

This clonotype was detected many times. The chain carries TRBV7-9 and TRBJ1-2; no definite D call. The germline CDR1 and CDR2 sequences are SEHNR and FQNEAQ (reference sequence). Trimming removed 5 bases from V and 4 bases from J, with 23 bases in between. This CDR3 region has 17 residues. DNA of the CDR3: TGTGCCAGCAGCCGGATGCAATACCATGGAAAGACCTATGGCTACACCTTC. The encoded protein is CASSRMQYHGKTYGYTF.

This clonotype has a count of ten or more. The gene calls are TRBV11-3 and TRBJ1-2, with D unclear. Germline V gene sequence: CDR1 SGHNT, CDR2 YENEEA. CDR3 size: 17 residues. Between the trimmed V and J ends, which lost 5 bases and 4 bases, there was a span of 23 bases. This chain's CDR3 is CASSQRRDLGKTYGYTF. The CDR3 nucleotides read TGTGCCAGCAGCCAACGACGCGATCTCGGAAAGACCTATGGCTACACCTTC.

This clonotype was seen only once. A much larger clonotype is one base distant, so this may be a read error. V usage is TRBV7-9 and J usage is TRBJ1-2; D uncertain. Germline loops: CDR1 SEHNR, CDR2 FQNEAQ (reference sequence). The CDR3 is made up of 17 amino acids. Trimming removed 5 bases at V and 4 bases at J, with 23 bases between. Written as DNA, the CDR3 is TGTGCCAGCAGCGGCTTTGAATACTATGGAAAGACCTATGGCTACACCTTC. This gives the protein CASSGFEYYGKTYGYTF.

This clonotype was observed many times. The chain uses TRBV5-1 and TRBJ2-7; D remains ambiguous. The length of the CDR3 is 14 residues. In germline, CDR1 is SGHRS, CDR2 YFSETQ. V was clipped by 4 bases and J by 2 bases, with 13 bases between them. The chain's CDR3 is CASSPQTRAYEQYF. CDR3 in DNA: TGCGCCAGCAGCCCCCAGACCCGTGCCTACGAGCAGTACTTC.

About this clonotype: One base away lies a much larger clone, so this may be a sequencing read error. The chain combines TRBV12-3 or TRBV12-4 with TRBJ2-1; possible D gene TRBD1, 5 bases. This CDR3 region has 14 residues. Trimming shortened V by 7 bases and J by 6 bases, and 16 bases separated the two germline ends. The CDR3 sequence is CASTPQGARNEQFF. CDR3 sequence (DNA): TGTGCCAGCACCCCCCAAGGGGCCCGCAATGAGCAGTTCTTC.

This clonotype was seen repeatedly, ten times or more. The chain recombines TRBV23-1 with TRBJ1-2; D is unresolved. TRBV23-1 is known as an ORF, though its function is uncertain. V was shortened by 4 bases and J by 4 bases, with 22 bases between the two germline ends. The CDR3 has 17 amino acids. In nucleotides, the CDR3 is TGCGCCAGCAGTCCTACCGGGCTACGCAGAAAGACCTATGGCTACACCTTC. The encoded protein is CASSPTGLRRKTYGYTF.

This clonotype was detected many times. CDR3 sequence: CASSFRGSSDTIYF. The CDR3 nucleotides read TGTGCCAGCAGCTTCAGGGGGAGTAGTGACACCATATATTTT. This chain links TRBV7-9 with TRBJ1-3; 7 bases line up with TRBD1. The CDR3 covers 14 residues. The V gene end was trimmed by 3 bases and the J gene end by 8 bases; junction bases not matched to a gene: 7. Germline CDR1 and CDR2: SEHNR and FQNEAQ (reference sequence). The full variable domain, in which reference TRBV7-9 and TRBJ1-3 provide the parts outside the CDR3, is DTGVSQNPRHKITKRGQNVTFRCDPISEHNRLYWYRQTLGQGPEFLTYFQNEAQLEKSRLLSDRFSAERPKGSFSTLEIQRTEQGDSAMYLCASSFRGSSDTIYFGEGSWLTVV.

There are many counts of this clonotype. The V gene is TRBV21-1, the J gene TRBJ2-7; TRBD1, the D gene given by the table, was not confirmed from the DNA. TRBV21-1 is a pseudogene. The CDR3 length is 14 residues. CDR3 nucleotide sequence: TGTGCCAGCAGAACCAGACAGGTTCCCTCGCGGGGATACTTC. Its protein product is CASRTRQVPSRGYF.

Details on this clonotype: A much more abundant neighbour one base away suggests this may be a read error. The rearrangement joins TRBV30 to TRBJ2-3; possibly TRBD2 for D (5 bases). This CDR3 is 12 amino acids long. Germline CDR1 is GTSNPN and CDR2 is SVGIG (reference sequence). The CDR3 protein is CARRWAADTQYF. In DNA, the CDR3 is TGTGCCCGGAGGTGGGCCGCAGATACGCAGTATTTT.

The gene calls are TRBV6-1 and TRBJ1-2, with D unclear. V gave up 5 bases and J gave up 8 bases, with 27 bases separating them. There are 17 residues in the CDR3. Germline CDR1 MNHNS, CDR2 SASEGT. The CDR3 loop reads CASSSKVECRKTYGYTF. The CDR3, as DNA: TGTGCCAGCAGTAGCAAGGTGGAATGTAGAAAGACCTACGGCTACACCTTC.

This clonotype was seen ten or more times. This chain connects TRBV6-6 to TRBJ1-1; D is undetermined. Deletions cut 7 bases from V and 0 bases from J, with 15 bases between. Germline V CDR1 and CDR2: MNHNY, SVGAGI (reference sequence). The CDR3 runs to 15 residues. CDR3 in DNA: TGTGCCAGCACCCTTACTGGGCCCATGAACACTGAAGCTTTCTTT. It specifies CASTLTGPMNTEAFF.

Ten or more counts support this clonotype. The chain recombines TRBV28 with TRBJ2-7; TRBD2 aligns across 14 bases. V shed 5 bases, J shed 6 bases, and the junction held 12 bases outside the gene matches. Germline values: CDR1 MDHEN, CDR2 SYDVKM. This CDR3 is 17 amino acids long. The CDR3 nucleotides read TGTGCCAGCAGTCCCGGGACTAGCGGGAGACTGCACCGCGAGCAGTACTTC. Protein sequence: CASSPGTSGRLHREQYF.